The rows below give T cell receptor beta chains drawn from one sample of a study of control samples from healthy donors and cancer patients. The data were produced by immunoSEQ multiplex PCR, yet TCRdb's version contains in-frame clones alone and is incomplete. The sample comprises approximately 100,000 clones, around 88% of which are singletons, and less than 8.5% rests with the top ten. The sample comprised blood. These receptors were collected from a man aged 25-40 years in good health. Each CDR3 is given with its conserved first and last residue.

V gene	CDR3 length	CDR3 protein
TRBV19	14	CASPTLSAYDGYTF
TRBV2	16	CASRGQGRQNTGELFF
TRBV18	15	CASSGTTTERNIQYF
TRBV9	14	CASSAYRDHTEAFF
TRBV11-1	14	CASSAGQGLREAFF
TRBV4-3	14	CASSQDQLNTEAFF
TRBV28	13	CASSLRQGRGYTF
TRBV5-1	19	CASSFTDRGPFISGNTIYF
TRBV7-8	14	CASSFRDINQPQHF
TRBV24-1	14	CATSDSGANYGYTF
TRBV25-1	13	CAVAGEGNGELFF
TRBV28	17	CASSFPNTGRPNYGYTF
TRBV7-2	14	CASTFHGQGERAFF
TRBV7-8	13	CASSLDGAYGYTF
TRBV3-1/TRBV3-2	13	CASSRTSAGIQYF
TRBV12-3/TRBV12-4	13	CASRRTGQETQYF
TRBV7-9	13	CASSFDGNTEAFF
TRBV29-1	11	CSVRTGSGYTF
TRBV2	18	CASSGRIWLWGQGHGYTF
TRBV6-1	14	CASSETASNQPQHF
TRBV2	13	CASRGQENSPLHF
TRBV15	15	CATSRRQGLNTEAFF
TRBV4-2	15	CASGSGTSGSHEQYF
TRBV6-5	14	CASRPGQGWQPQHF
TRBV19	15	CATLRAEGMANVLTF
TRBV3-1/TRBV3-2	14	CASSQFATRETQYF
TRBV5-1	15	CASSQAWSNTGELFF
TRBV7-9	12	CASSWGADTQYF
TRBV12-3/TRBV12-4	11	CASSVRYEAFF
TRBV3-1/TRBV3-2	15	CASSQDHGRAIEQYF
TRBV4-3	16	CASSQDRGLATDTQYF
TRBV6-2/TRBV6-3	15	CASSYSTSVPYEQYF
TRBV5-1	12	CASSLMGNEQFF
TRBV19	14	CASSIRTQGETQYF
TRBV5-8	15	CASSLAWGRSYEQYF
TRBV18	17	CASSLSGSTNPSGELFF
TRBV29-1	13	CSVVTQGRGGYTF
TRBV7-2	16	CASRIGGASSYNEQFF
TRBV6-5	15	CASARLGQGDTEAFF
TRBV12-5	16	CASGLVQDRVYEKLFF
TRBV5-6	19	CASSFWLGDLHSGANVLTF
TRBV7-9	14	CASSLQGGNTEAFF